Listed here are 27 T cell receptor beta chains from one sample, sequenced in a study of cytomegalovirus exposure and HLA in healthy donors. Amplification used 60 Vbeta primers and 13 Jbeta primers. Libraries were prepared by immunoSEQ multiplex PCR; TCRdb keeps only in-frame clonotypes and omits some of them. The sample contains about 86,000 clones, roughly 83% of which appear only once. Material: PBMCs. The receptors were sampled from a woman in her thirties or forties in good health and CMV-seropositive.

The genes are TRBV5-1 and TRBJ2-3, with 15 nucleotides matching TRBD2. CDR1 and CDR2 from the germline V gene are SGHRS and YFSETQ. With V trimmed by 4 bases and J by 10 bases, 4 bases remained unmatched. The CDR3 spans 14 residues. The CDR3 sequence is CASSPRTSGGAQYF. In DNA form, the CDR3 reads TGCGCCAGCAGCCCCCGGACTAGCGGGGGGGCGCAGTATTTT. The full variable domain, completed using reference TRBV5-1 and TRBJ2-3, is KAGVTQTPRYLIKTRGQQVTLSCSPISGHRSVSWYQQTPGQGLQFLFEYFSETQRNKGNFPGRFSGRQFSNSRSEMNVSTLELGDSALYLCASSPRTSGGAQYFGPGTRLTVL.

This chain uses TRBV6-5 with TRBJ1-2; 7 nucleotides match TRBD1. The CDR3 sequence is 12 residues long. The ends lost 5 bases at V and 8 bases at J; junction bases unmatched: 5. CDR1 and CDR2 (germline): MNHEY, SVGAGI. The CDR3, as DNA: TGTGCCAGCAGTCCAGGGGGAGGAGGCTACACCTTC. Its translation is CASSPGGGGYTF.

The chain recombines TRBV4-1 with TRBJ2-2; D ambiguous. Germline lookup yields CDR1 MGHRA and CDR2 YSYEKL. V was cut by 0 bases and J by 4 bases, with 6 bases left in between. The CDR3 runs 14 residues. The CDR3 DNA is TGCGCCAGCAGCCAAGATCCCAGCACCGGGGAGCTGTTTTTT. This translates into CASSQDPSTGELFF.

The chain carries TRBV4-2 and TRBJ2-3; 16 nucleotides agree with TRBD2. The CDR3 runs to 19 residues. Unmatched junction bases numbered 11, after V lost 5 bases and J lost 3 bases. Per germline, CDR1 LGHNA and CDR2 YNFKEQ. CDR3 nucleotides: TGTGCCAGCAGCGGCGCGGGACTAGCGGGAGGGTCGAAAACAGATACGCAGTATTTT. Amino acid sequence: CASSGAGLAGGSKTDTQYF.

The chain employs TRBV27 and TRBJ1-1, with D perhaps matching TRBD1 (6 bases). The germline gives CDR1 MNHEY, CDR2 SMNVEV (reference sequence). This CDR3 is built from 15 residues. V lost 0 bases and J lost 5, with 13 bases in between. As DNA, the CDR3 is TGTGCCAGCAGTTTATCGTATTCAGGGGTTACTGAAGCTTTCTTT. It is translated as CASSLSYSGVTEAFF.

This clone has just a few counts. CDR3 sequence (DNA): TGCGCCAGCAGCCTCAGGGTCGGAGACACTGAAGCTTTCTTT. Translated: CASSLRVGDTEAFF. This chain links TRBV5-1 with TRBJ1-1; perhaps TRBD1 as D (5 bases). V was cut by 4 bases and J by 3 bases, with 13 bases left in between. This CDR3 has 14 amino acids. Germline CDR1 reads SGHRS; CDR2 reads YFSETQ.

The genes are TRBV18 and TRBJ1-5; D not resolved. This CDR3 has 15 residues. CDR1 and CDR2 (germline): KGHSH, LQKENI. The V gene lost 2 bases and the J gene lost 4 bases, with 12 bases spanning the gap. This chain's CDR3 is CASSPGRETNQPQHF. In DNA form, the CDR3 reads TGTGCCAGCTCACCAGGTCGAGAGACAAATCAGCCCCAGCATTTT.

The chain combines TRBV19 with TRBJ2-5; D possibly corresponds to TRBD1 (5 bases). Trimming left V 5 bases short and J 5 bases short, with 9 bases between. CDR1 is LNHDA and CDR2 is SQIVND in the germline V gene (reference sequence). This CDR3 is 12 amino acids long. CDR3 DNA sequence: TGTGCCAGTAGTTCAAACAGGGAGACCCAGTACTTC. Encoded protein: CASSSNRETQYF.

The chain employs TRBV14 and TRBJ2-7; 7 positions agree with TRBD2. This CDR3 has 17 amino acids. V lost 0 bases and J lost 7; bases outside the gene matches: 15. CDR1 is SGHDN and CDR2 is FVKESK in the germline V gene. CDR3 sequence: CASSQDQNLGGVGEQYF. The CDR3 bases are TGTGCCAGCAGCCAAGATCAAAATCTGGGGGGGGTGGGGGAGCAGTACTTC.

This clone was counted a few times. The J gene is TRBJ2-7, the V gene TRBV7-2; perhaps TRBD2 as D (7 bases). The germline V gene has CDR1 SGHTA and CDR2 FQGNSA. The ends were cut back, 1 base at V and 2 bases at J, with 12 bases in the middle. The CDR3 runs to 15 residues. As DNA, the CDR3 is TGTGCCAGCAGCTTAGGCGGGGGCCTCGCCTACGAGCAGTACTTC. Its translation: CASSLGGGLAYEQYF.

This clone was picked up a small number of times. The chain recombines TRBV6-5 with TRBJ1-6; 9 bases align to TRBD1. The CDR3 totals 15 residues. With 3 bases clipped from V and 7 bases from J, the junction kept 4 bases outside the gene matches. Per the germline V gene, CDR1 is MNHEY and CDR2 is SVGAGI. CDR3 loop: CASSYTGGTNSPLHF. In DNA form, the CDR3 reads TGTGCCAGCAGTTATACAGGGGGCACAAATTCACCCCTCCACTTT.

The chain uses TRBV10-3 and TRBJ1-1; D is perhaps TRBD1 (6 bases). V was shortened by 6 bases and J by 0 bases, with 14 bases between the two germline ends. The CDR3 consists of 15 residues. CDR1 and CDR2 from the germline V gene are ENHRY and SYGVKD. In nucleotides, the CDR3 is TGTGCCATCAGGGGCAGGGACACTATGAACACTGAAGCTTTCTTT. Translation gives CAIRGRDTMNTEAFF.

There are a few counts of this clone. The V call is TRBV7-9, the J call TRBJ1-2, with a possible D match to TRBD1 (6 bases). Germline V gene lookup returns CDR1 SEHNR and CDR2 FQNEAQ (reference sequence). This CDR3 comprises 13 residues. The V end was cut by 5 bases, the J end by 8 bases, with 15 bases between. The CDR3 sequence is CASSRGGAWGYTF. DNA of the CDR3: TGTGCCAGCAGCCGCGGGGGGGCCTGGGGCTACACCTTC. The complete variable domain, with remaining parts taken from reference TRBV7-9 and TRBJ1-2, reads DTGVSQNPRHKITKRGQNVTFRCDPISEHNRLYWYRQTLGQGPEFLTYFQNEAQLEKSRLLSDRFSAERPKGSFSTLEIQRTEQGDSAMYLCASSRGGAWGYTFGSGTRLTVV.

V and J are TRBV13 and TRBJ2-3, with TRBD2 identical over 14 bases. The CDR3 spans 18 residues. Trimming at V came to 1 base and at J to 6 bases, leaving 9 bases not matched to a gene. CDR1 PRHDT and CDR2 FYEKMQ come from the germline V gene (reference sequence). CDR3: CASSLAPGTSGSSDTQYF. The DNA of the CDR3 is TGTGCCAGCAGCTTAGCCCCCGGGACTAGCGGGAGCTCGGATACGCAGTATTTT.

V gene TRBV30 combines with J gene TRBJ2-5; 8 positions match TRBD1. The CDR3 is 15 residues long. Losses at the gene ends were 2 bases for V and 3 bases for J; bases not matched to a gene: 8. CDR1 is GTSNPN and CDR2 is SVGIG in the germline V gene (reference sequence). CDR3 sequence: CAWSPGQGGEETQYF. The CDR3 region has the DNA TGTGCCTGGAGTCCCGGACAGGGAGGAGAAGAGACCCAGTACTTC.

This chain uses TRBV4-1 with TRBJ2-2, with D unresolved. Trimming took 0 bases from V and 6 from J, leaving 14 bases between them. CDR3 size: 16 residues. Germline CDR1 is MGHRA and CDR2 is YSYEKL. This CDR3 reads CASSQEVATTAGELFF. CDR3 nucleotide sequence: TGCGCCAGCAGCCAAGAAGTAGCAACCACCGCCGGGGAGCTGTTTTTT.

The CDR3 bases are TGTGCCAGCAGCTTAAGCGGATCTGGAAACACCATATATTTT. Protein sequence: CASSLSGSGNTIYF. This chain uses TRBV11-2 with TRBJ1-3; D is unresolved. CDR3 length: 14 residues. Per germline, CDR1 SGHAT and CDR2 FQNNGV. V gave up 2 bases and J gave up 1 base, with 6 bases separating them. The whole variable domain, remainder taken from reference TRBV11-2 and TRBJ1-3, is EAGVAQSPRYKIIEKRQSVAFWCNPISGHATLYWYQQILGQGPKLLIQFQNNGVVDDSQLPKDRFSAERLKGVDSTLKIQPAKLEDSAVYLCASSLSGSGNTIYFGEGSWLTVV.

The gene calls are TRBV5-6 and TRBJ1-3; D not resolved. Germline assignment: CDR1 SGHDT and CDR2 YYEEEE. Trimming left V 0 bases short and J 2 bases short, with 6 bases between. This CDR3 has 14 amino acids. CDR3 coding DNA: TGTGCCAGCAGCTTGGTGGCCCCTGGAAACACCATATATTTT. It yields the protein CASSLVAPGNTIYF. The complete variable domain, with remaining parts taken from reference TRBV5-6 and TRBJ1-3, reads DAGVTQSPTHLIKTRGQQVTLRCSPKSGHDTVSWYQQALGQGPQFIFQYYEEEERQRGNFPDRFSGHQFPNYSSELNVNALLLGDSALYLCASSLVAPGNTIYFGEGSWLTVV.

The rearrangement joins TRBV25-1 to TRBJ1-5; the D is unclear. V was trimmed by 5 bases and J by 0 bases, leaving 5 bases between them. Germline CDR1 MGHDK, CDR2 SYGVNS. The CDR3 contains 13 residues. The CDR3 nucleotides are TGTGCCAGCAGTACCTATAGCAATCAGCCCCAGCATTTT. Translation: CASSTYSNQPQHF.

The CDR3 DNA sequence: TGTGCTAGCCAGGGCAGCTTGAACACCGGGGAGCTGTTTTTT. Translated: CASQGSLNTGELFF. The rearrangement uses TRBV7-7 and TRBJ2-2; a possible D gene is TRBD1 (5 bases). The germline gives CDR1 SSHAT, CDR2 FNYEAQ (reference sequence). The CDR3 contains 14 residues.

The CDR3 protein is CASSQQGVGNEQYF. CDR3 nucleotides: TGTGCCAGTAGTCAACAGGGGGTCGGAAACGAGCAGTACTTC. This chain links TRBV19 with TRBJ2-7, with 8 bases matching TRBD1. The germline V gene encodes CDR1 LNHDA and CDR2 SQIVND (reference sequence). The CDR3 is 14 residues long. J gave up 5 bases and V 5 bases, and 8 bases lay outside the gene matches.

The V and J genes are TRBV2 and TRBJ1-5; tentative D call: TRBD1 (5 bases). V was cut by 4 bases and J by 7 bases, with 14 bases left in between. Per germline, CDR1 SNHLY and CDR2 FYNNEI. The CDR3 covers 14 residues. The CDR3 reads CASSASGATQPQHF. In nucleotides, the CDR3 is TGTGCCAGCAGTGCGAGTGGGGCGACCCAGCCCCAGCATTTT.

The CDR3: CSVERTGGKTDTQYF. CDR3 DNA sequence: TGCAGCGTTGAAAGGACCGGCGGGAAGACAGATACGCAGTATTTT. The gene calls are TRBV29-1 and TRBJ2-3, with D tentatively TRBD2 (6 bases). The V and J ends lost 2 bases and 3 bases respectively, with 15 bases between them. This CDR3 is built from 15 residues. Germline V CDR1 and CDR2: SQVTM, ANQGSEA.

The chain joins TRBV25-1 to TRBJ2-2, with 10 bases identical to TRBD2. Per germline, CDR1 MGHDK and CDR2 SYGVNS. Unmatched junction bases numbered 4, after V lost 3 bases and J lost 3 bases. The CDR3 is 16 amino acids. In DNA form, the CDR3 reads TGTGCCAGCAGTGACAGCGGGAGGGCCGACACCGGGGAGCTGTTTTTT. This sequence encodes CASSDSGRADTGELFF.

The chain has TRBV25-1 and TRBJ2-7, with TRBD1 matching 7 bases. Trimming took 2 bases from V and 3 from J; bases not matched to a gene: 4. Germline V gene data show CDR1 as MGHDK and CDR2 as SYGVNS. The CDR3 totals 14 residues. CDR3 residues: CASSEPGTVYEQYF. CDR3 DNA sequence: TGTGCCAGCAGTGAACCTGGGACAGTCTACGAGCAGTACTTC.

The chain couples TRBV27 to TRBJ1-2; 8 bases are shared with TRBD1. The CDR3 extends over 14 amino acids. Unmatched junction bases numbered 6, after V lost 5 bases and J lost 4 bases. Germline V gives CDR1 MNHEY, CDR2 SMNVEV (reference sequence). The CDR3, as DNA: TGTGCCAGCAGTGGCGACAGGGGCATCTATGGCTACACCTTC. It specifies CASSGDRGIYGYTF.

The chain links TRBV19 to TRBJ1-1; 9 nucleotides agree with TRBD1. Germline V gives CDR1 LNHDA, CDR2 SQIVND (reference sequence). CDR3 length: 16 residues. With V trimmed by 3 bases and J by 4 bases, 9 bases remained unmatched. This CDR3 is CASSMVGQGPGTEAFF. The CDR3 nucleotides are TGTGCCAGTAGTATGGTCGGACAGGGGCCTGGCACTGAAGCTTTCTTT.